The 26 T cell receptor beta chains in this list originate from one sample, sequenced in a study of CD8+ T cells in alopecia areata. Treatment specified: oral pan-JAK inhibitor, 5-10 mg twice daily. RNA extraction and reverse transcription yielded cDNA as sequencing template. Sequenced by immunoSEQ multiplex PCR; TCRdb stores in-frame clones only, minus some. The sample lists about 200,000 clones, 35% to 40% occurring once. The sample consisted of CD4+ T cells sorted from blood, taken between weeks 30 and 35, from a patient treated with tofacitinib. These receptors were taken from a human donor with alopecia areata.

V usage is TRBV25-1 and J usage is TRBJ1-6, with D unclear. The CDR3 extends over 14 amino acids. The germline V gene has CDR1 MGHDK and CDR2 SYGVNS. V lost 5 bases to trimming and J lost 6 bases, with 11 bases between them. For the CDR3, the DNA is TGTGCCAGCAGTAAGGAGAATATTAATTCACCCCTCCACTTT. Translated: CASSKENINSPLHF.

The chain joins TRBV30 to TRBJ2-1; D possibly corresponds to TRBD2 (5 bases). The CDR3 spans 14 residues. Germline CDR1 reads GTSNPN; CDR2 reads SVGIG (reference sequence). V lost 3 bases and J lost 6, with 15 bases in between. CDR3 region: CAWRRGILGNEQFF. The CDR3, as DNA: TGTGCCTGGAGGAGAGGGATATTGGGCAATGAGCAGTTCTTC.

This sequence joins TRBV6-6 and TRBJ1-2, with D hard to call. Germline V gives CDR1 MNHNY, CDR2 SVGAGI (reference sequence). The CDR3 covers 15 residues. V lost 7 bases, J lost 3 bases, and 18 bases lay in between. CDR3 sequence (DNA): TGTGCCAGCACCGCCTGGGGTTATGCGGACTATGGCTACACCTTC. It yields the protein CASTAWGYADYGYTF.

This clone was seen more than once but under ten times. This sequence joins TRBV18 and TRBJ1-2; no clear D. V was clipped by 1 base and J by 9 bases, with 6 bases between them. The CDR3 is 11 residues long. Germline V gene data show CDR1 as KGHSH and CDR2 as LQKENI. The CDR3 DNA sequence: TGTGCCAGCTCACCACAAGGCCGCTACACCTTC. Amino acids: CASSPQGRYTF.

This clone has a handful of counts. CDR3 sequence (DNA): TGTGCCAGCAGCCACGGACACCAAAGCGGGAATGAGCAGTTCTTC. It is translated as CASSHGHQSGNEQFF. The rearrangement uses TRBV5-8 and TRBJ2-1; tentatively, D is TRBD2 (6 bases). V dropped 4 bases and J dropped 7 bases, with 18 bases sitting between them. This CDR3 is built from 15 residues. Germline-derived CDR1 and CDR2 are SGHTS and YDEGEE.

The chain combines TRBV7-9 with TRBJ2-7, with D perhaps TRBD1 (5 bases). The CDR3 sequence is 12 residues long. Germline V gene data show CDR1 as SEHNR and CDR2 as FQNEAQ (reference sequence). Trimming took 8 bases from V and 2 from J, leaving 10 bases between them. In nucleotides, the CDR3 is TGTGCCAGCGAGGACACCACCTACGAGCAGTACTTC. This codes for CASEDTTYEQYF.

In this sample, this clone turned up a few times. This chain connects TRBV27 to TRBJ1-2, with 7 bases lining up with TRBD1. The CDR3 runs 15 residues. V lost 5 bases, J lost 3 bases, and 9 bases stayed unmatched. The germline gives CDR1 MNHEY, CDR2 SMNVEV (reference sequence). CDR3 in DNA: TGTGCCAGCAGTCAGCGACAGGGAGTGGACTATGGCTACACCTTC. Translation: CASSQRQGVDYGYTF.

The CDR3: CASSQAGLAGGPGSYNEQFF. DNA of the CDR3: TGTGCCAGCAGCCAAGCGGGACTAGCGGGAGGGCCCGGCTCCTACAATGAGCAGTTCTTC. V gene TRBV4-2 combines with J gene TRBJ2-1, with 16 bases fitting TRBD2. This CDR3 spans 20 amino acids. Germline V gene lookup returns CDR1 LGHNA and CDR2 YNFKEQ. Trimming took 1 base from V and 0 from J; bases not matched to a gene: 6.

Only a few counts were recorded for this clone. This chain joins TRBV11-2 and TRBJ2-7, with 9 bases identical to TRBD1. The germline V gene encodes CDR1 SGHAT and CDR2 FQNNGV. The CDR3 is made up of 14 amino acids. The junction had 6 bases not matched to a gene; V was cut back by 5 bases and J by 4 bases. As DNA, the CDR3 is TGTGCCAGCAGCCTGGGACAGGGAAGGTACGAGCAGTACTTC. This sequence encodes CASSLGQGRYEQYF.

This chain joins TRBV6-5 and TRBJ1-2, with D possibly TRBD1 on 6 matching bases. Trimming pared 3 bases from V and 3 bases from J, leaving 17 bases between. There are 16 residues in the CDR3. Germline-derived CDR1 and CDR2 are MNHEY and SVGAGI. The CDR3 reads CASSYTRGMGYYGYTF. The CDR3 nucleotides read TGTGCCAGCAGTTATACCAGGGGAATGGGCTACTATGGCTACACCTTC.

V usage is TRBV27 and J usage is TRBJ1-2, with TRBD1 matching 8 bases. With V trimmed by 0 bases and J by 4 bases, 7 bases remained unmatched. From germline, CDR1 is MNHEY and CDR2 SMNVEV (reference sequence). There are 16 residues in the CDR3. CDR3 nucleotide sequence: TGTGCCAGCAGTTTATCCCAGGGGGCCGTCATCTATGGCTACACCTTC. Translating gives CASSLSQGAVIYGYTF.

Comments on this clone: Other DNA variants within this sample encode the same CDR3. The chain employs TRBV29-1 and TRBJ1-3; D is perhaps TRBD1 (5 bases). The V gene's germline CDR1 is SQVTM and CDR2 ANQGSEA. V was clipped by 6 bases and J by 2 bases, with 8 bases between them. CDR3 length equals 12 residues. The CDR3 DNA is TGCAGCGTCGTAGGGGCTGGAAACACCATATATTTT. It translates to CSVVGAGNTIYF.

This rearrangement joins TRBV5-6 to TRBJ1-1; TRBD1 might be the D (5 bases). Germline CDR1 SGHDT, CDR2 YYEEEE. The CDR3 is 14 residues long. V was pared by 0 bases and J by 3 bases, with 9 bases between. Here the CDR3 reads CASSLAGMHTEAFF. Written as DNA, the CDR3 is TGTGCCAGCAGCTTGGCAGGGATGCACACTGAAGCTTTCTTT.

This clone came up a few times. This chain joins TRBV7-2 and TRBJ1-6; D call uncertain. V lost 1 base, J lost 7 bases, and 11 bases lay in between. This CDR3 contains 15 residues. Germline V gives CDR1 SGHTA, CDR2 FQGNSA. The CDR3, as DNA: TGTGCCAGCAGCTTAGGGCCGGCGCCAAATTCACCCCTCCACTTT. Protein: CASSLGPAPNSPLHF.

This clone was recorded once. The CDR3 protein is CSASQGNGYTF. For the CDR3, the DNA is TGCAGTGCCAGCCAAGGGAATGGCTACACCTTC. This chain uses TRBV20-1 with TRBJ1-2; D not resolved. V shed 6 bases and J shed 6 bases, with 11 bases lying between them. CDR1 and CDR2 from the germline V gene are DFQATT and SNEGSKA (reference sequence). CDR3 length: 11 amino acids.

Here the CDR3 DNA reads TGTGCCAGCAGATCCGCTGGGGGGCTAGCTAACTATGGCTACACCTTC. It encodes CASRSAGGLANYGYTF. The genes are TRBV7-2 and TRBJ1-2; possible D gene TRBD1, 6 bases. This CDR3 spans 16 amino acids. V was shortened by 6 bases and J by 0 bases, with 17 bases between the two germline ends. CDR1 is SGHTA and CDR2 is FQGNSA in the germline V gene.

The CDR3 sequence is CASSLGQGINQPQHF. In nucleotides, the CDR3 is TGTGCCAGCAGCCTGGGACAGGGTATCAATCAGCCCCAGCATTTT. The J gene is TRBJ1-5, the V gene TRBV6-5; 9 bases are shared with TRBD1. This CDR3 is 15 amino acids long. The germline V gene has CDR1 MNHEY and CDR2 SVGAGI. The V and J ends lost 6 bases and 3 bases, in that order; junction bases with no gene match: 6.

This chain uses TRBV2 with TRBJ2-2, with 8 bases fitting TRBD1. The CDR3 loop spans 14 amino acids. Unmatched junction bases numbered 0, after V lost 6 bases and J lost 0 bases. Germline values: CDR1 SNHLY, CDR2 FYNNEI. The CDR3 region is CASRQGANTGELFF. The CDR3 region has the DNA TGTGCCAGCAGACAGGGGGCGAACACCGGGGAGCTGTTTTTT.

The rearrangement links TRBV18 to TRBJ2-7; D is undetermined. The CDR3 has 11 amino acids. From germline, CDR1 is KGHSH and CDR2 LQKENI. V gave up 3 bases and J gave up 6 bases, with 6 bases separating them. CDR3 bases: TGTGCCAGCTCACCTGCCACCGAGCAGTACTTC. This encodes CASSPATEQYF.

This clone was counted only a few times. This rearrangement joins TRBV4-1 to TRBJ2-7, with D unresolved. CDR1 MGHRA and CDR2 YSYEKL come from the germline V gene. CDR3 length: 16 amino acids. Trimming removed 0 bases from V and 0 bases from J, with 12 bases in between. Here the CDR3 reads CASSQDIRRFSYEQYF. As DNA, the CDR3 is TGCGCCAGCAGCCAAGATATTCGGCGCTTCTCCTACGAGCAGTACTTC.

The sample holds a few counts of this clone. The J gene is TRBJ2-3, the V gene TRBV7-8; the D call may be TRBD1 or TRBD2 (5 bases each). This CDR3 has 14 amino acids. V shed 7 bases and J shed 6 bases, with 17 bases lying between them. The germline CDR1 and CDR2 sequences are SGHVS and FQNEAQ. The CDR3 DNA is TGTGCCAGCACCGCAAACTGGGGGACGGATACGCAGTATTTT. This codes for CASTANWGTDTQYF.

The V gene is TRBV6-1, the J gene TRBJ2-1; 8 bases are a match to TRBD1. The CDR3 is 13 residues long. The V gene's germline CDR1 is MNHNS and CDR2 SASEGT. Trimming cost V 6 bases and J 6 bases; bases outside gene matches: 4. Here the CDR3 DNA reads TGTGCCAGCAGACTTACAGGGGGCAATGAGCAGTTCTTC. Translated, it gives CASRLTGGNEQFF.

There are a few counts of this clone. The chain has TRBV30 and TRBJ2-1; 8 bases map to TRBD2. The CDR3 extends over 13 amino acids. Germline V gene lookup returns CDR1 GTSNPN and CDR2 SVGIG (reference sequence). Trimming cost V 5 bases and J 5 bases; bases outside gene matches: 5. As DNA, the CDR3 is TGTGCCTGGGATAGCGGGAAACACAATGAGCAGTTCTTC. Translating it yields CAWDSGKHNEQFF. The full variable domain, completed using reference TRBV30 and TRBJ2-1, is SQTIHQWPATLVQPVGSPLSLECTVEGTSNPNLYWYRQAAGRGLQLLFYSVGIGQISSEVPQNLSASRPQDRQFILSSKKLLLSDSGFYLCAWDSGKHNEQFFGPGTRLTVL.

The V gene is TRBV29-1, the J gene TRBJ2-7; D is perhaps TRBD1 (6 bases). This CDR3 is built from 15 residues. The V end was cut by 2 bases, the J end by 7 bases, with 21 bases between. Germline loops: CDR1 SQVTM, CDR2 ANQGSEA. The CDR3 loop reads CSVELLASGAGEQYF. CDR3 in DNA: TGCAGCGTTGAACTATTAGCATCAGGGGCTGGTGAGCAGTACTTC.

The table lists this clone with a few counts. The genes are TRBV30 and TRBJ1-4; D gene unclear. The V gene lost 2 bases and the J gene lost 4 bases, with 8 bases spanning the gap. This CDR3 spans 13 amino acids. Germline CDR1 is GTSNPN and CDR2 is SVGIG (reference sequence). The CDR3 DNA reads TGTGCCTGGAGTACGCAGTTTAATGAAAAACTGTTTTTT. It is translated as CAWSTQFNEKLFF. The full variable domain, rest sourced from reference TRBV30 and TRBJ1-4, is SQTIHQWPATLVQPVGSPLSLECTVEGTSNPNLYWYRQAAGRGLQLLFYSVGIGQISSEVPQNLSASRPQDRQFILSSKKLLLSDSGFYLCAWSTQFNEKLFFGSGTQLSVL.

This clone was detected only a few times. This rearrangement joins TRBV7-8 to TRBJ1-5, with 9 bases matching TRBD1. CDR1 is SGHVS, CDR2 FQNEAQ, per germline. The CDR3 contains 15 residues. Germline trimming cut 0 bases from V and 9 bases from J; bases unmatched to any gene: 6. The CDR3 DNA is TGTGCCAGCAGCTTAGCTACAGGGGGCAAGGGGCCCCAGCATTTT. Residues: CASSLATGGKGPQHF.